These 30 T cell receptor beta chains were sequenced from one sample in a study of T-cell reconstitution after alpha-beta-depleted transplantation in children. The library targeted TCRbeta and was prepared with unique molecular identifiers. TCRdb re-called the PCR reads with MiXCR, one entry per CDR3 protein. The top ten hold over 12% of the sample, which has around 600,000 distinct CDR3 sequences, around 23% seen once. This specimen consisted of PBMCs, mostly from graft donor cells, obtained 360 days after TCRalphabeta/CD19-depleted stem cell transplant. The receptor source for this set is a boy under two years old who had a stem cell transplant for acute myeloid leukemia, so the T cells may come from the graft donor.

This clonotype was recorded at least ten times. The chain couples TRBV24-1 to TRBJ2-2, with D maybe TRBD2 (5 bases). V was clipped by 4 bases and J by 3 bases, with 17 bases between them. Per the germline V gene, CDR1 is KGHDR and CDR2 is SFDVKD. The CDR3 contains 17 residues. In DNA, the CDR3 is TGTGCCACCAGTGAACCTGAGGGCTTACGGTACACCGGGGAGCTGTTTTTT. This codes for CATSEPEGLRYTGELFF.

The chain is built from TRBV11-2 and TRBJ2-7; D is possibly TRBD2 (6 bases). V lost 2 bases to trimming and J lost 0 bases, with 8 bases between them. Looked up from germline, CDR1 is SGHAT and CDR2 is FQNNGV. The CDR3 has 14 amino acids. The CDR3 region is CASSLRRDSYEQYV. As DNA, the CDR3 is TGTGCCAGCAGCTTACGGCGGGACTCCTACGAGCAGTACGTC.

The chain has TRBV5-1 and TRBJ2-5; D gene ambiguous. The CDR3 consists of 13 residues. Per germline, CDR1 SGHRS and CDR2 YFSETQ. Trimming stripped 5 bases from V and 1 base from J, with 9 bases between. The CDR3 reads CASRWALQETQYF. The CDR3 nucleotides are TGCGCCAGCAGATGGGCCCTCCAAGAGACCCAGTACTTC. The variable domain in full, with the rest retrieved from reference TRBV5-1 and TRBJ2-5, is KAGVTQTPRYLIKTRGQQVTLSCSPISGHRSVSWYQQTPGQGLQFLFEYFSETQRNKGNFPGRFSGRQFSNSRSEMNVSTLELGDSALYLCASRWALQETQYFGPGTRLLVL.

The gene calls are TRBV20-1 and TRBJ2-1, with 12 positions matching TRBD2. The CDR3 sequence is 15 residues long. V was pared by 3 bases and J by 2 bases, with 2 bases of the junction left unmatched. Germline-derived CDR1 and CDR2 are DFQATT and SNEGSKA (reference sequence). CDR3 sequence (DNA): TGCAGTGCTAGCCTAGCGGGGGGGGCCTACAATGAGCAGTTCTTC. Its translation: CSASLAGGAYNEQFF.

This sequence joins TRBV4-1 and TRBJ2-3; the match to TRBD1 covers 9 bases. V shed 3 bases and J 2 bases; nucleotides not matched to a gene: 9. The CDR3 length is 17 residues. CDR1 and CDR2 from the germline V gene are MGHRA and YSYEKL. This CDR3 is CASSHMGRDRVTDTQYF. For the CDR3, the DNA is TGCGCCAGCAGCCACATGGGCCGGGACAGGGTCACAGATACGCAGTATTTT.

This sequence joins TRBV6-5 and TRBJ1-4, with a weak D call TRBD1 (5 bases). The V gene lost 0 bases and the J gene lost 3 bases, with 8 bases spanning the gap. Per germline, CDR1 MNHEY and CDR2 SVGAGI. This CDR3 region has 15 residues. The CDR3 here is CASSYSGTPNEKLFF. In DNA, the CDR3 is TGTGCCAGCAGTTACTCGGGGACTCCTAATGAAAAACTGTTTTTT.

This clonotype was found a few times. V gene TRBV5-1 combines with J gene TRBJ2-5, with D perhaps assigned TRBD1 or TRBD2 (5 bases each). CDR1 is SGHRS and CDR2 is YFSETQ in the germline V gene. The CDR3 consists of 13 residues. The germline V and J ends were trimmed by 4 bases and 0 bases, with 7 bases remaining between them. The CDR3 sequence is CASSVGDQETQYF. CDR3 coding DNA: TGCGCCAGCAGCGTGGGGGACCAAGAGACCCAGTACTTC.

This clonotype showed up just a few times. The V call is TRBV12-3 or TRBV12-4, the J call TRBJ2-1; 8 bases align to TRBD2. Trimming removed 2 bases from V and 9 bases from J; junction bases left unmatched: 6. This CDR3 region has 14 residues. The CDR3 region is CASSLRQSGGEQFF. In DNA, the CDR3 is TGTGCCAGCAGTTTAAGGCAGAGCGGGGGTGAGCAGTTCTTC.

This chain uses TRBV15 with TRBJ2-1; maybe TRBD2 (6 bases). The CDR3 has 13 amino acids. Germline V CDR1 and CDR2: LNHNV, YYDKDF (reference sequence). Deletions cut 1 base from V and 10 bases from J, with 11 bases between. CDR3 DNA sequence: TGTGCCACCAGCAGAGGCGGGACGGGGGAGCAGTTCTTC. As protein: CATSRGGTGEQFF.

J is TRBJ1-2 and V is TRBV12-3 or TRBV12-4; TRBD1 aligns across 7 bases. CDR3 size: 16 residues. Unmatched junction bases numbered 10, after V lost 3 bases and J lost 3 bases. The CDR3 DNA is TGTGCCAGCAGTTTGAAACCCGGGACAGTGCACTATGGCTACACCTTC. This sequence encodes CASSLKPGTVHYGYTF.

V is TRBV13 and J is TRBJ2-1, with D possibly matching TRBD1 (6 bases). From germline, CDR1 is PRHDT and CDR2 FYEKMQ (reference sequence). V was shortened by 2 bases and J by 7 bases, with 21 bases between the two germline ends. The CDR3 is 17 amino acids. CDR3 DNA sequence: TGTGCCAGCAGCTTATGGCTGGGGGCCGCCCCGGGTAATGAGCAGTTCTTC. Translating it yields CASSLWLGAAPGNEQFF.

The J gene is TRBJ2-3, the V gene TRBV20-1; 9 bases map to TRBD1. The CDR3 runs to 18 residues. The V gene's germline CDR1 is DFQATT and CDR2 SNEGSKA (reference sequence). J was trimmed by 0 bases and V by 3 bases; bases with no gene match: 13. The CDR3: CSARRTGGARSSTDTQYF. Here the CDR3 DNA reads TGCAGTGCTAGGCGAACAGGGGGCGCGAGGTCTAGCACAGATACGCAGTATTTT.

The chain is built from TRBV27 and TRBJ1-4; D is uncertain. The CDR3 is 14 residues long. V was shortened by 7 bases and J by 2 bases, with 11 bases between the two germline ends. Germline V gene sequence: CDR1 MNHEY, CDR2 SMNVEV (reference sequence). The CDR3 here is CASKQWKTNEKLFF. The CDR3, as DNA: TGTGCCAGCAAACAGTGGAAGACTAATGAAAAACTGTTTTTT.

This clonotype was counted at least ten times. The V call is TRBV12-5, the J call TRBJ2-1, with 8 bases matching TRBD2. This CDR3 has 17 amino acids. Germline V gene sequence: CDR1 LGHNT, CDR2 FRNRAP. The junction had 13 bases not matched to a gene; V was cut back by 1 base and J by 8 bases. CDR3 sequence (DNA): TGTGCTAGTGGTTTGGAAGGGATCGGGACTAGTAAGTATGAGCAGTTCTTC. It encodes CASGLEGIGTSKYEQFF.

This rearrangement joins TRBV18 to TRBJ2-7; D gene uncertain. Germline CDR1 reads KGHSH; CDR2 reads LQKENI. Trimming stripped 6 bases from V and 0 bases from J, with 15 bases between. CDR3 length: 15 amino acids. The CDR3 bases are TGTGCCAGCTCGGGCGGAAGCGCCCCCTCCTACGAGCAGTACTTC. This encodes CASSGGSAPSYEQYF.

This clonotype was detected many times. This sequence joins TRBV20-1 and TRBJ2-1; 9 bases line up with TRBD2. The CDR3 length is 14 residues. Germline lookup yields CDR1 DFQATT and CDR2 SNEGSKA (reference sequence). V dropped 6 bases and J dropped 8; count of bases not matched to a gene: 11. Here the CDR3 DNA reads TGCAGTGCGCCTCTAGCGGGATCGGGGGATGAGCAGTTCTTC. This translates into CSAPLAGSGDEQFF.

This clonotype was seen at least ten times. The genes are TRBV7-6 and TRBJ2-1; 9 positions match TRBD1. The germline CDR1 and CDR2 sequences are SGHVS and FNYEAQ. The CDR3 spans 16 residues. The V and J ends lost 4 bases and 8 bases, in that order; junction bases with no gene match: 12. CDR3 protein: CASSSESGTGSDEQFF. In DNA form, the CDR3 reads TGTGCCAGCAGCTCCGAATCCGGGACAGGGAGCGATGAGCAGTTCTTC.

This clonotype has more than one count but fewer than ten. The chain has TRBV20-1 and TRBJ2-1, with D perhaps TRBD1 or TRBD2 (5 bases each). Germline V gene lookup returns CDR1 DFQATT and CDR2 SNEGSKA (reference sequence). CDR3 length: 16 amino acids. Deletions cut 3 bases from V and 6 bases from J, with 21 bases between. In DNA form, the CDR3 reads TGCAGTGCTAGTAGCACCGGGACCCGAGGAACCAATGAGCAGTTCTTC. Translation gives CSASSTGTRGTNEQFF.

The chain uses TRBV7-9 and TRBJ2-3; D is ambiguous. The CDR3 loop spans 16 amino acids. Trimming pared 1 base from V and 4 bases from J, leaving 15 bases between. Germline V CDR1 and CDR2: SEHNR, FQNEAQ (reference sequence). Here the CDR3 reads CASSLEGSRKADTQYF. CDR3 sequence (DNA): TGTGCCAGCAGCTTAGAGGGCTCCCGGAAGGCAGATACGCAGTATTTT.

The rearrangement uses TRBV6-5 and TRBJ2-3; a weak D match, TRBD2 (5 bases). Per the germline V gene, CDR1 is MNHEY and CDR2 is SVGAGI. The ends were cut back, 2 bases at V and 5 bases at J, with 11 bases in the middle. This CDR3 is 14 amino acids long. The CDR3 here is CASSYREGGDTQYF. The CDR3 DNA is TGTGCCAGCAGTTACAGGGAAGGAGGAGATACGCAGTATTTT.

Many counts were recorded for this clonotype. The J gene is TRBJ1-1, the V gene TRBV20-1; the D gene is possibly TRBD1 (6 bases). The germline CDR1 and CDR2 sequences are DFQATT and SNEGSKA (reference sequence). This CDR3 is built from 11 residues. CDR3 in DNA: TGCACCCTACAGGGCGACACTGAAGCTTTCTTT. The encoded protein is CTLQGDTEAFF.

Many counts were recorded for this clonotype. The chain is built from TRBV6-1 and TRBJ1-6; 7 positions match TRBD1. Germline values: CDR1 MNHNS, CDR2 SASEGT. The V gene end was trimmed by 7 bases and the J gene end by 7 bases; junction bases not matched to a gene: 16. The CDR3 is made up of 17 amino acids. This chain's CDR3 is CASTGEGGIARNSPLHF. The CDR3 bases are TGTGCCAGCACTGGGGAAGGGGGCATCGCCCGAAATTCACCCCTCCACTTT.

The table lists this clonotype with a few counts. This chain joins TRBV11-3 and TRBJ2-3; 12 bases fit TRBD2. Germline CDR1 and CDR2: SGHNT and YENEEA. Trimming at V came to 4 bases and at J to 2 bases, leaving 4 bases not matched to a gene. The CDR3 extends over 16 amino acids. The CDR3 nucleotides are TGTGCCAGCAGCTCCCCTAGCGGGGGGGCCACAGATACGCAGTATTTT. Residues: CASSSPSGGATDTQYF.

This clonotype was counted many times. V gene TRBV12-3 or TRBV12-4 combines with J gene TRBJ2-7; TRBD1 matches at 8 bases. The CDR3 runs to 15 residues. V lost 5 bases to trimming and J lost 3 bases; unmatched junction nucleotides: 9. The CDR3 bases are TGTGCCAGCAGTCCCGGGACAGGAGGATTCTACGAGCAGTACTTC. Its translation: CASSPGTGGFYEQYF.

CDR3 sequence (DNA): TGCAGTGCTAATGAGGGGGCGCTTACCGGGGAGCTGTTTTTT. Translated: CSANEGALTGELFF. The V call is TRBV20-1, the J call TRBJ2-2, with TRBD1 matching 7 bases. The CDR3 contains 14 residues. Trimming at V came to 4 bases and at J to 5 bases, leaving 7 bases not matched to a gene. Germline lookup yields CDR1 DFQATT and CDR2 SNEGSKA (reference sequence).

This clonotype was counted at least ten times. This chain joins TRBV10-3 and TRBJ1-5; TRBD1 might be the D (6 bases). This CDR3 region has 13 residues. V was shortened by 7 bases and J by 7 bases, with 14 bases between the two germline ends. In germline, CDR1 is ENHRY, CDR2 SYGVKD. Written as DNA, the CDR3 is TGTGCCATCACCGGGGGGCGCGGGCAGCCCCAGCATTTT. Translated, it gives CAITGGRGQPQHF.

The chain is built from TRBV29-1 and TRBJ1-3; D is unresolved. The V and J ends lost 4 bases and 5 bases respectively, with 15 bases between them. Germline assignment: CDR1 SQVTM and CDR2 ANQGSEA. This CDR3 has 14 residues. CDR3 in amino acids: CSVAPGLSRNTIYF. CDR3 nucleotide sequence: TGCAGCGTTGCCCCGGGCCTATCTAGAAACACCATATATTTT.

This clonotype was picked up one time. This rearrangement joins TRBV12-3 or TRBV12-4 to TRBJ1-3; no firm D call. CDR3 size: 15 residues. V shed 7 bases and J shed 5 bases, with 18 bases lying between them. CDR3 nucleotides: TGTGCCAGCACCCCCGGGTTGGCTCGACGAAACACCATATATTTT. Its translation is CASTPGLARRNTIYF.

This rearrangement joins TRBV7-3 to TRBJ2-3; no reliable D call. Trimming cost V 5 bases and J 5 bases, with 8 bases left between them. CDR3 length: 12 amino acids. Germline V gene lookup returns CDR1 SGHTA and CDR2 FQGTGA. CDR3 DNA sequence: TGTGCCAGCAGCCACTTCGGAGATACGCAGTATTTT. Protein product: CASSHFGDTQYF.

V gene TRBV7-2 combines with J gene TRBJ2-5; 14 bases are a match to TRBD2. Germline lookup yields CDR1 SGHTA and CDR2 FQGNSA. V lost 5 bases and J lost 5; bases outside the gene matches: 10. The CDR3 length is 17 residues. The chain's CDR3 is CASSTTRLAGGRETQYF. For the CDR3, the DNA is TGTGCCAGCAGCACAACTCGACTAGCGGGGGGGCGGGAGACCCAGTACTTC.